Listed below are T cell receptor beta chains from one sample, sequenced in a study of neurological immune-mediated disorders. TCRdb passed the 5' RACE reads through MiXCR, listing each CDR3 protein once. The sample has about 21,000 distinct CDR3 sequences, roughly a sixth seen once. Input material: CD8+ T cells from blood. Receptor source: a woman under 30 with multiple sclerosis. The CDR3 runs from the conserved cysteine through the conserved F or W. Each record gives: clone size, D gene, J gene, V gene, CDR3 protein, CDR3 DNA. The D gene is left open where the match is weak. Size tells how often a clone was seen (once, few, many) or the class of an expanded clone, and some rows leave it out.

abundance: once; d_gene: NA; j_gene: TRBJ1-2; v_gene: TRBV28; CDR3aa: CASSARTPTAASGYTF; CDR3nt: TGTGCCAGCAGCGCCCGGACCCCGACAGCGGCGAGCGGCTACACCTTC
abundance: many; d_gene: TRBD2; j_gene: TRBJ2-4; v_gene: TRBV9; CDR3aa: CASSVDYGGAKNIQYF; CDR3nt: TGTGCCAGCAGCGTAGATTACGGGGGGGCCAAAAACATTCAGTACTTC
abundance: few; d_gene: NA; j_gene: TRBJ1-2; v_gene: TRBV30; CDR3aa: CAWSVGSSAYGYTF; CDR3nt: TGTGCCTGGAGTGTGGGCAGCTCGGCCTATGGCTACACCTTC
abundance: many; d_gene: TRBD2; j_gene: TRBJ2-3; v_gene: TRBV15; CDR3aa: CATSRAFRGLADLTDTQYF; CDR3nt: TGTGCCACCAGCAGAGCTTTCAGGGGACTAGCGGACCTCACAGATACGCAGTATTTT
abundance: many; d_gene: NA; j_gene: TRBJ1-5; v_gene: TRBV9; CDR3aa: CASSVGDSNQPQHF; CDR3nt: TGTGCCAGCAGCGTAGGTGACAGCAATCAGCCCCAGCATTTT
abundance: few; d_gene: NA; j_gene: TRBJ1-4; v_gene: TRBV7-9; CDR3aa: CASSLYDEKLFF; CDR3nt: TGTGCCAGCAGCTTATACGATGAAAAACTGTTTTTT
abundance: many; d_gene: NA; j_gene: TRBJ2-1; v_gene: TRBV7-8; CDR3aa: CASSPYGPYNEQFF; CDR3nt: TGTGCCAGCAGCCCATACGGTCCTTACAATGAGCAGTTCTTC
abundance: many; d_gene: NA; j_gene: TRBJ1-1; v_gene: TRBV29-1; CDR3aa: CSVESGDAEAFF; CDR3nt: TGCAGCGTAGAAAGCGGGGACGCTGAAGCTTTCTTT
abundance: many; d_gene: NA; j_gene: TRBJ2-1; v_gene: TRBV4-1; CDR3aa: CASSQVTGFYEQFF; CDR3nt: TGCGCCAGCAGCCAAGTTACAGGGTTTTATGAGCAGTTCTTC
abundance: NA; d_gene: NA; j_gene: TRBJ2-1; v_gene: TRBV12-5; CDR3aa: CASGLTHSRDEQFF; CDR3nt: TGTGCTAGTGGTTTGACCCATTCTAGGGATGAGCAGTTCTTC
abundance: many; d_gene: TRBD2; j_gene: TRBJ2-1; v_gene: TRBV29-1; CDR3aa: CSVVILAGGPYNEQFF; CDR3nt: TGCAGCGTCGTAATACTAGCGGGGGGCCCTTACAATGAGCAGTTCTTC
abundance: medium-sized; d_gene: TRBD1; j_gene: TRBJ2-2; v_gene: TRBV6-6; CDR3aa: CASTGTGNTGELFF; CDR3nt: TGTGCCAGCACCGGGACAGGGAACACCGGGGAGCTGTTTTTT
abundance: many; d_gene: TRBD2; j_gene: TRBJ2-1; v_gene: TRBV27; CDR3aa: CASSLSGGDEQFF; CDR3nt: TGTGCCAGCAGTTTATCGGGGGGGGATGAGCAGTTCTTC
abundance: NA; d_gene: NA; j_gene: TRBJ2-1; v_gene: TRBV19; CDR3aa: CASSLTGYGGNEQFF; CDR3nt: TGTGCCAGTAGCTTAACGGGGTATGGGGGCAATGAGCAGTTCTTC
abundance: many; d_gene: NA; j_gene: TRBJ1-1; v_gene: TRBV3-1; CDR3aa: CASSLQMNTEAFF; CDR3nt: TGTGCCAGCAGCCTCCAGATGAACACTGAAGCTTTCTTT
abundance: many; d_gene: NA; j_gene: TRBJ2-1; v_gene: TRBV10-1; CDR3aa: CASSESQGRSYNEQFF; CDR3nt: TGCGCCAGCAGTGAGTCGCAGGGCCGCTCCTACAATGAGCAGTTCTTC
abundance: NA; d_gene: TRBD2; j_gene: TRBJ2-3; v_gene: TRBV7-3; CDR3aa: CASSSPGKRGGSTDTQYF; CDR3nt: TGTGCCAGCAGCTCCCCGGGGAAGCGGGGGGGTAGCACAGATACGCAGTATTTT
abundance: medium-sized; d_gene: NA; j_gene: TRBJ2-1; v_gene: TRBV20-1; CDR3aa: CSASASFKEVNEQFF; CDR3nt: TGCAGTGCTAGCGCGTCGTTCAAGGAGGTCAATGAGCAGTTCTTC
abundance: many; d_gene: NA; j_gene: TRBJ2-2; v_gene: TRBV10-3; CDR3aa: CAISESGEVSTGELFF; CDR3nt: TGTGCCATCAGTGAGTCGGGAGAGGTTTCCACCGGGGAGCTGTTTTTT
abundance: NA; d_gene: NA; j_gene: TRBJ2-1; v_gene: TRBV4-1; CDR3aa: CASSQVLTLGNEQFF; CDR3nt: TGCGCCAGCAGCCAAGTCTTGACCCTCGGAAATGAGCAGTTCTTC
abundance: many; d_gene: NA; j_gene: TRBJ1-2; v_gene: TRBV2; CDR3aa: CASSVRGDPIYGYTF; CDR3nt: TGTGCCAGCAGTGTGCGAGGGGACCCTATCTATGGCTACACCTTC
abundance: medium-sized; d_gene: NA; j_gene: TRBJ2-3; v_gene: TRBV27; CDR3aa: CASSPRTDTQYF; CDR3nt: TGTGCCAGCAGTCCCCGCACAGATACGCAGTATTTT
abundance: many; d_gene: NA; j_gene: TRBJ2-7; v_gene: TRBV4-1; CDR3aa: CASSQVGGGYEQYF; CDR3nt: TGCGCCAGCAGCCAAGTAGGGGGAGGCTACGAGCAGTACTTC
abundance: medium-sized; d_gene: NA; j_gene: TRBJ1-4; v_gene: TRBV14; CDR3aa: CASRATGTNEKLFF; CDR3nt: TGTGCCAGCAGAGCCACAGGGACTAATGAAAAACTGTTTTTT
abundance: NA; d_gene: TRBD1; j_gene: TRBJ1-1; v_gene: TRBV14; CDR3aa: CASGGAGTVRWGYEAFF; CDR3nt: TGTGCCAGCGGGGGGGCCGGGACAGTCCGATGGGGATATGAAGCTTTCTTT
abundance: many; d_gene: TRBD1; j_gene: TRBJ1-1; v_gene: TRBV3-1; CDR3aa: CASGWTGSTEAFF; CDR3nt: TGTGCCAGCGGCTGGACAGGGTCTACTGAAGCTTTCTTT
abundance: many; d_gene: NA; j_gene: TRBJ1-2; v_gene: TRBV10-2; CDR3aa: CASSEDPSNYGYTF; CDR3nt: TGCGCCAGCAGTGAGGACCCATCTAACTATGGCTACACCTTC
abundance: many; d_gene: NA; j_gene: TRBJ1-4; v_gene: TRBV7-8; CDR3aa: CASSYSSDEKLFF; CDR3nt: TGTGCCAGCAGCTACAGTAGTGATGAAAAACTGTTTTTT
abundance: many; d_gene: TRBD1; j_gene: TRBJ1-1; v_gene: TRBV5-1; CDR3aa: CASSLVGQGAGLNTEAFF; CDR3nt: TGCGCCAGCAGCTTGGTGGGTCAGGGGGCCGGCCTGAACACTGAAGCTTTCTTT
abundance: medium-sized; d_gene: NA; j_gene: TRBJ2-1; v_gene: TRBV5-1; CDR3aa: CASSLVIGGDLMNEQFF; CDR3nt: TGCGCCAGCAGCTTGGTAATCGGCGGGGACCTTATGAATGAGCAGTTCTTC
abundance: few; d_gene: NA; j_gene: TRBJ2-1; v_gene: TRBV2; CDR3aa: CATLRAVSSYNEQFF; CDR3nt: TGTGCCACCCTGAGGGCAGTTAGCTCCTACAATGAGCAGTTCTTC
abundance: many; d_gene: TRBD1; j_gene: TRBJ2-7; v_gene: TRBV10-2; CDR3aa: CASSELLATGTGSGEQYF; CDR3nt: TGCGCCAGCAGTGAGTTACTTGCGACCGGGACAGGGTCAGGGGAGCAGTACTTC
abundance: few; d_gene: NA; j_gene: TRBJ1-1; v_gene: TRBV5-1; CDR3aa: CASSPGDILNTEAFF; CDR3nt: TGCGCCAGCAGCCCCGGGGACATCTTGAACACTGAAGCTTTCTTT
abundance: many; d_gene: NA; j_gene: TRBJ1-3; v_gene: TRBV20-1; CDR3aa: CSARHREVTIYF; CDR3nt: TGCAGTGCTAGGCACAGGGAGGTCACCATATATTTT
abundance: medium-sized; d_gene: NA; j_gene: TRBJ1-4; v_gene: TRBV29-1; CDR3aa: CSGGRVKEKLFF; CDR3nt: TGCAGCGGAGGCAGGGTTAAAGAAAAACTGTTTTTT
abundance: NA; d_gene: NA; j_gene: TRBJ1-1; v_gene: TRBV14; CDR3aa: CASSQIQGFEAFF; CDR3nt: TGTGCCAGCAGCCAGATCCAGGGCTTTGAAGCTTTCTTT
abundance: many; d_gene: NA; j_gene: TRBJ1-1; v_gene: TRBV20-1; CDR3aa: CSAREYGGGRKAFF; CDR3nt: TGCAGTGCTAGAGAATACGGCGGGGGGCGAAAAGCTTTCTTT
abundance: many; d_gene: NA; j_gene: TRBJ1-1; v_gene: TRBV25-1; CDR3aa: CASSEGGLSEAFF; CDR3nt: TGTGCCAGCAGTGAAGGGGGTCTCTCTGAAGCTTTCTTT
abundance: many; d_gene: TRBD1; j_gene: TRBJ1-2; v_gene: TRBV27; CDR3aa: CASSLSVSGTGVGGYGYTF; CDR3nt: TGTGCCAGCAGTTTATCGGTCTCGGGGACAGGGGTTGGAGGCTATGGCTACACCTTC
abundance: many; d_gene: NA; j_gene: TRBJ1-1; v_gene: TRBV20-1; CDR3aa: CSARVGPRVPEAFF; CDR3nt: TGCAGTGCTAGAGTAGGACCAAGGGTCCCTGAAGCTTTCTTT
abundance: NA; d_gene: TRBD2; j_gene: TRBJ2-7; v_gene: TRBV7-8; CDR3aa: CASRNSGPGGWEQYF; CDR3nt: TGTGCCAGCAGAAATTCGGGACCGGGGGGTTGGGAGCAGTACTTC
abundance: many; d_gene: NA; j_gene: TRBJ2-1; v_gene: TRBV24-1; CDR3aa: CATSDALSYNEQFF; CDR3nt: TGTGCCACCAGTGATGCTTTATCCTACAATGAGCAGTTCTTC
abundance: many; d_gene: TRBD2; j_gene: TRBJ2-5; v_gene: TRBV27; CDR3aa: CASSWSTELAGGPETQYF; CDR3nt: TGTGCCAGCAGTTGGTCTACCGAACTAGCGGGGGGGCCTGAGACCCAGTACTTC
abundance: many; d_gene: NA; j_gene: TRBJ2-7; v_gene: TRBV20-1; CDR3aa: CSASDGPYEQYF; CDR3nt: TGCAGTGCTAGCGACGGTCCCTACGAGCAGTACTTC
abundance: NA; d_gene: NA; j_gene: TRBJ1-1; v_gene: TRBV12-3/TRBV12-4; CDR3aa: CASSLYSGIRDTEAFF; CDR3nt: TGTGCCAGCAGTTTATACTCCGGGATCCGCGACACTGAAGCTTTCTTT
abundance: many; d_gene: NA; j_gene: TRBJ1-2; v_gene: TRBV20-1; CDR3aa: CSAGWMGVHYGYTF; CDR3nt: TGCAGTGCTGGTTGGATGGGGGTTCACTATGGCTACACCTTC
abundance: many; d_gene: NA; j_gene: TRBJ2-3; v_gene: TRBV10-2; CDR3aa: CASSDLRGTDTQYF; CDR3nt: TGCGCCAGCAGTGATTTGCGGGGCACAGATACGCAGTATTTT
abundance: medium-sized; d_gene: NA; j_gene: TRBJ2-1; v_gene: TRBV7-3; CDR3aa: CASSLGANGQFF; CDR3nt: TGTGCCAGCAGCCTAGGGGCAAATGGGCAGTTCTTC
abundance: many; d_gene: TRBD2; j_gene: TRBJ2-1; v_gene: TRBV6-2/TRBV6-3; CDR3aa: CASSSQRDLYNEQFF; CDR3nt: TGTGCCAGCAGTTCCCAGCGGGACCTCTACAATGAGCAGTTCTTC